The 7 T cell receptor beta chains below all came from one sample that was sequenced in a study of Graves' ophthalmopathy and Graves' hyperthyroidism. For repertoire sequencing, the TCR beta CDR3 regions were amplified from RNA transcripts. Amplification began with first-round RT-PCR using HTBI primers, then second-round multiplex PCR was performed. TCRdb passed the multiplex PCR reads through MiXCR, listing each CDR3 protein once. The data show around 1.1 million distinct CDR3 sequences, around a third seen once. Input material: peripheral blood or thyroid tissue (not recorded which). Receptors originate from an adult man with Graves' hyperthyroidism.

The genes are TRBV2 and TRBJ2-7, with 7 bases aligning to TRBD1. The CDR3 runs 13 residues. Germline-derived CDR1 and CDR2 are SNHLY and FYNNEI. V dropped 6 bases and J dropped 3; count of bases not matched to a gene: 5. The CDR3 DNA follows: TGTGCCAGCAGAAAGGGGGCGGGCTACGAGCAGTACTTC. Residues: CASRKGAGYEQYF.

In its sample, this clonotype was seen many times. The chain uses TRBV11-3 and TRBJ1-3; the match to TRBD1 covers 8 bases. This CDR3 spans 17 amino acids. The V segment lost 5 bases and the J segment 0 bases; nucleotides outside the gene matches: 9. Germline V lookup: CDR1 SGHNT, CDR2 YENEEA. CDR3 sequence reads: CASSQSRGPNSGNTIYF. The CDR3 DNA is TGTGCCAGCAGCCAATCCAGGGGGCCTAACTCTGGAAACACCATATATTTT.

This clonotype appeared a single time. The chain has TRBV29-1 and TRBJ2-7; the match to TRBD1 covers 9 bases. CDR1 SQVTM and CDR2 ANQGSEA come from the germline V gene. Trimming took 5 bases from V and 5 from J; bases not matched to a gene: 10. The CDR3 totals 14 residues. The CDR3 DNA follows: TGCAGCGTTAAACTGGGACAGGGTCTCCACGAGCAGTACTTC. The encoded protein is CSVKLGQGLHEQYF.

The chain carries TRBV11-2 and TRBJ2-7; 7 bases agree with TRBD2. The CDR3 is 17 residues long. J gave up 3 bases and V 6 bases, and 17 bases lay outside the gene matches. Germline V lookup: CDR1 SGHAT, CDR2 FQNNGV. The CDR3 bases are TGTGCCAGCAGTCCGACCGCGACTAGCTCCGGTTTCTACGAGCAGTACTTC. It translates to CASSPTATSSGFYEQYF.

This clonotype was seen repeatedly, ten times or more. This sequence joins TRBV11-2 and TRBJ1-2, with 10 bases that match TRBD1. Germline values: CDR1 SGHAT, CDR2 FQNNGV. The CDR3 has 14 amino acids. V was pared by 5 bases and J by 7 bases, with 7 bases of the junction left unmatched. CDR3: CASSKTGTGVGYTF. The DNA of the CDR3 is TGTGCCAGCAGCAAGACCGGGACAGGGGTTGGCTACACCTTC.

This clonotype has only a few counts. The V call is TRBV12-3 or TRBV12-4, the J call TRBJ1-2, with 8 bases that match TRBD1. The CDR3 totals 15 residues. With 3 bases clipped from V and 7 bases from J, the junction kept 10 bases outside the gene matches. This CDR3 is CASSFLGRGRGGYTF. The CDR3 DNA reads as TGTGCCAGCAGTTTTTTGGGCAGGGGGCGGGGTGGCTACACCTTC.

In regard to this clonotype: Compared with germline, one end of the junction differs, possibly owing to a read error. The chain uses TRBV11-2 and TRBJ2-5; a weak D match, TRBD2 (5 bases). Germline CDR1 SGHAT, CDR2 FQNNGV. The CDR3 is 15 residues long. The CDR3 DNA sequence: TGTGCCAGCAGCCGACTAAGGAGTGGGCAAGGGACCCAGTACTTC. It translates to CASSRLRSGQGTQYF.